This passage covers 4 T cell receptor beta chains from one sample sequenced in a study of identifying expanded T cells in peripheral blood. Data came from immunoSEQ multiplex PCR; TCRdb stores just in-frame clones and leaves some out. The table has tens of thousands of clones, more than 75% seen once; the top ten hold about 20%. Sequencing was performed on blood. Receptors were obtained from a person aged 18 to 75 in good health.

This chain connects TRBV18 to TRBJ2-7, with 7 bases aligning to TRBD1. Germline-derived CDR1 and CDR2 are KGHSH and LQKENI. Trimming removed 4 bases from V and 5 bases from J; junction bases left unmatched: 11. CDR3 length: 15 residues. The DNA of the CDR3 is TGTGCCAGCTCACGCGATCACAGGGGTTCGGACGAGCAGTACTTC. As protein: CASSRDHRGSDEQYF.

This clone was seen once. J is TRBJ1-4 and V is TRBV7-2; D gene unclear. The V gene lost 6 bases and the J gene lost 4 bases, with 9 bases spanning the gap. The CDR3 runs 13 residues. Germline-derived CDR1 and CDR2 are SGHTA and FQGNSA. For the CDR3, the DNA is TGTGCCAGCAGGGGAAGCTTTAATGAAAAACTGTTTTTT. Its translation: CASRGSFNEKLFF. The entire variable domain, with the rest obtained from reference TRBV7-2 and TRBJ1-4, is as follows: GAGVSQSPSNKVTEKGKDVELRCDPISGHTALYWYRQSLGQGLEFLIYFQGNSAPDKSGLPSDRFSAERTGGSVSTLTIQRTQQEDSAVYLCASRGSFNEKLFFGSGTQLSVL.

The chain carries TRBV6-5 and TRBJ1-4; D gene unclear. V was cut by 6 bases and J by 2 bases, with 10 bases left in between. CDR1 MNHEY and CDR2 SVGAGI come from the germline V gene. The CDR3 loop spans 14 amino acids. CDR3 bases: TGTGCCAGCAGCCCGACGGACACTAATGAAAAACTGTTTTTT. It translates to CASSPTDTNEKLFF.

V gene TRBV7-2 combines with J gene TRBJ2-5, with 7 bases aligning to TRBD2. V was pared by 2 bases and J by 5 bases, with 8 bases of the junction left unmatched. CDR3 length equals 15 residues. Germline V lookup: CDR1 SGHTA, CDR2 FQGNSA. The CDR3 region has the DNA TGTGCCAGCAGCTTAATGGGACTCGGGGGGGAGACCCAGTACTTC. Translating it yields CASSLMGLGGETQYF.